The source of this T cell receptor beta chain is a study of T cells after posttransplantation cyclophosphamide. This clone showed up many times. Antigen: not known. The data were produced by immunoSEQ multiplex PCR, yet TCRdb's version contains in-frame clones alone and is incomplete. Listed for the sample are about 33,000 clones, none seen a single time. The related graft donor's blood sample was taken on the day of bone marrow donation. The J segment lost 5 bases and the V segment lost 4 bases, leaving 11 bases of the junction unmatched. CDR1 and CDR2 from the germline V gene are MNHEY and SMNVEV (reference sequence). The CDR3 sequence is 16 residues long. The study, taken as a whole, reports: TRB overlap between skin or GI tissue T cells and blood was limited. Later post-transplant blood repertoires were often dominated by donor CD8+ memory clones.

Sequencing was carried out using PBMCs. This sequence joins TRBV27 and TRBJ1-3; the match to TRBD1 covers 7 bases. The clonotype originates from a young woman in good health and a related stem cell transplant donor. The CDR3 region is CASSSLLQGGRNTIYF. In DNA, the CDR3 is TGTGCCAGCAGTTCCCTCCTTCAGGGGGGACGAAACACCATATATTTT.